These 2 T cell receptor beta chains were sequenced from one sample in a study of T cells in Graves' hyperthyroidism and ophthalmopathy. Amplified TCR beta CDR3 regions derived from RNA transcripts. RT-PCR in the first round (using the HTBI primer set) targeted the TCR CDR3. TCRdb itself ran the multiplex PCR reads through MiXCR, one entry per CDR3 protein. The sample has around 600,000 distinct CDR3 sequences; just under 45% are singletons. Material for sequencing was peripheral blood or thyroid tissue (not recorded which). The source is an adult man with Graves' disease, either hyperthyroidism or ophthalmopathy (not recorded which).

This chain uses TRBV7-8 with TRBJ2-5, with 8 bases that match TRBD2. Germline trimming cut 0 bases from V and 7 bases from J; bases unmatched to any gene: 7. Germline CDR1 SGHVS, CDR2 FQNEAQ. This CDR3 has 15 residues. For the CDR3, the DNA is TGTGCCAGCAGCTTAGCGGGTAGCGGGAAGGGGACCCAGTACTTC. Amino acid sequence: CASSLAGSGKGTQYF.

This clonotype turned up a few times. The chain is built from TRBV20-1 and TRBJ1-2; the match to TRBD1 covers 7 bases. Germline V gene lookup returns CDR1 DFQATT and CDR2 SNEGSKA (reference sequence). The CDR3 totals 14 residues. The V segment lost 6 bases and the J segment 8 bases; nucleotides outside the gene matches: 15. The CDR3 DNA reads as TGCAGTGCCCAAACCCCGGACAGGACACAGGGCTACACCTTC. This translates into CSAQTPDRTQGYTF.